The rows below give T cell receptor beta chains drawn from one sample of a study of cytomegalovirus exposure and HLA in healthy donors. Here immunoSEQ multiplex PCR was the method, and the copy in TCRdb shows in-frame clones only, minus some. The sample consists of some 150,000 clones, about 70% of them appearing once. The sequencing sample was made of PBMCs. The receptors derive from a woman aged 40 to 50 in good health and CMV-seronegative. CDR3s include the opening cysteine and the closing phenylalanine or tryptophan. Each record gives: J gene, V gene, CDR3 protein.

j_call: TRBJ1-1
v_call: TRBV2
cdr3_aa: CASSVQGKNTEAFF

j_call: TRBJ2-5
v_call: TRBV7-7
cdr3_aa: CASSPAGGRVTQYF

j_call: TRBJ1-2
v_call: TRBV19
cdr3_aa: CASSPQGIPGYTF

j_call: TRBJ1-2
v_call: TRBV19
cdr3_aa: CASSIASGGEYGYTF

j_call: TRBJ1-3
v_call: TRBV5-1
cdr3_aa: CASSLGQGKGNTIYF

j_call: TRBJ2-4
v_call: TRBV5-1
cdr3_aa: CATRGAGQGRAKNIQYF

j_call: TRBJ2-2
v_call: TRBV9
cdr3_aa: CASSGPRGRDTGELFF

j_call: TRBJ2-7
v_call: TRBV7-8
cdr3_aa: CASSSGTGRSYEQYF

j_call: TRBJ1-5
v_call: TRBV7-2
cdr3_aa: CASSSLPGSNQPQHF

j_call: TRBJ2-5
v_call: TRBV18
cdr3_aa: CASSPPQGPETQYF

j_call: TRBJ2-6
v_call: TRBV10-2
cdr3_aa: CASRKTGAFLSGANVLTF

j_call: TRBJ2-1
v_call: TRBV13
cdr3_aa: CASSDNVLAGYNEQFF

j_call: TRBJ1-2
v_call: TRBV19
cdr3_aa: CASDPGGYYGYTF

j_call: TRBJ1-5
v_call: TRBV29-1
cdr3_aa: CSVEDHGGGNQPQHF

j_call: TRBJ1-5
v_call: TRBV19
cdr3_aa: CASSMKRQPQHF

j_call: TRBJ1-3
v_call: TRBV18
cdr3_aa: CASSPSGGSGNTIYF

j_call: TRBJ2-7
v_call: TRBV9
cdr3_aa: CASSAESSPSYEQYF

j_call: TRBJ1-1
v_call: TRBV6-5
cdr3_aa: CASRTAGQTEAFF

j_call: TRBJ2-2
v_call: TRBV19
cdr3_aa: CASSGTGRGFSGELFF

j_call: TRBJ2-5
v_call: TRBV11-2
cdr3_aa: CASSQRFRTFPRETQYF

j_call: TRBJ1-5
v_call: TRBV7-9
cdr3_aa: CASSLGPGNQPQHF

j_call: TRBJ1-5
v_call: TRBV6-6
cdr3_aa: CASTSGLQPQHF

j_call: TRBJ2-5
v_call: TRBV5-1
cdr3_aa: CASTSPGAGTQETQYF

j_call: TRBJ1-1
v_call: TRBV29-1
cdr3_aa: CSVRNRVKETEAFF

j_call: TRBJ2-5
v_call: TRBV11-2
cdr3_aa: CASSLGAGYIVETQYF

j_call: TRBJ1-3
v_call: TRBV2
cdr3_aa: CASNGQRENTIYF

j_call: TRBJ2-7
v_call: TRBV5-8
cdr3_aa: CASSSGTGGFDEQYF

j_call: TRBJ1-2
v_call: TRBV5-1
cdr3_aa: CASSFSTGTYGYTF

j_call: TRBJ1-6
v_call: TRBV9
cdr3_aa: CASGTMGNSPLHF

j_call: TRBJ1-2
v_call: TRBV7-9
cdr3_aa: CASSSNDRAYYGYTF

j_call: TRBJ1-1
v_call: TRBV5-1
cdr3_aa: CASSAISVLNTEAFF

j_call: TRBJ1-1
v_call: TRBV11-2
cdr3_aa: CASSLPTGVNTEAFF

j_call: TRBJ2-5
v_call: TRBV15
cdr3_aa: CATSRTVTPYGSETQYF

j_call: TRBJ2-5
v_call: TRBV5-4
cdr3_aa: CASSPTSGGQETQYF

j_call: TRBJ2-1
v_call: TRBV9
cdr3_aa: CASSVGGTSGYNEQFF

j_call: TRBJ1-2
v_call: TRBV27
cdr3_aa: CASSWRGARNYGYTF

j_call: TRBJ2-2
v_call: TRBV5-1
cdr3_aa: CASSLEGTSAGELFF

j_call: TRBJ1-4
v_call: TRBV28
cdr3_aa: CASSLADRDEKLFF

j_call: TRBJ1-1
v_call: TRBV7-3
cdr3_aa: CASSLNSLNTEAFF

j_call: TRBJ1-1
v_call: TRBV19
cdr3_aa: CASSIRKGRSIGSEAFF

j_call: TRBJ1-2
v_call: TRBV29-1
cdr3_aa: CSDLGTGDGYTF

j_call: TRBJ2-7
v_call: TRBV4-1
cdr3_aa: CASSQNLFGLAGDSSEQYF

j_call: TRBJ1-5
v_call: TRBV4-1
cdr3_aa: CASSQETEAPQHF

j_call: TRBJ2-2
v_call: TRBV19
cdr3_aa: CASSIWTGDTGELFF

j_call: TRBJ1-1
v_call: TRBV28
cdr3_aa: CASSETGVKNTEDFF

j_call: TRBJ1-2
v_call: TRBV29-1
cdr3_aa: CSVDRTGLVYTF

j_call: TRBJ2-3
v_call: TRBV19
cdr3_aa: CASTWGGDTDTQYF

j_call: TRBJ1-6
v_call: TRBV5-1
cdr3_aa: CASSLAGQGRSPLHF

j_call: TRBJ1-1
v_call: TRBV6-5
cdr3_aa: CASSLTGALNTEAFF

j_call: TRBJ2-7
v_call: TRBV27
cdr3_aa: CASSLKGGGSYEQYF

j_call: TRBJ1-1
v_call: TRBV5-1
cdr3_aa: CASSPDRGRGKTEAFF

j_call: TRBJ2-1
v_call: TRBV5-6
cdr3_aa: CASYKPGQGLDEQFF

j_call: TRBJ2-2
v_call: TRBV27
cdr3_aa: CASSLQGAGELFF

j_call: TRBJ2-3
v_call: TRBV5-5
cdr3_aa: CASSLAPQGKSTDTQYF

j_call: TRBJ2-5
v_call: TRBV19
cdr3_aa: CASSQNRGETQYF